The 20 T cell receptor beta chains in this list originate from one sample, sequenced in a study of cytomegalovirus exposure and HLA in healthy donors. Primers: 60 Vbeta forward and 13 Jbeta reverse. TCRdb's copy holds only in-frame clones and misses some; the assay was immunoSEQ multiplex PCR. Among fewer than 250,000 clones listed, roughly 88% were seen once. The sample was PBMCs. These receptors all stem from a boy aged 2-15 years in good health and CMV-seronegative.

The chain recombines TRBV12-5 with TRBJ2-1, with D perhaps matching TRBD2 (5 bases). The CDR3 has 13 amino acids. Germline loops: CDR1 LGHNT, CDR2 FRNRAP. Trimming stripped 5 bases from V and 1 base from J, with 6 bases between. CDR3 coding DNA: TGTGCTAGTGGTGTAGCGTCCTACAATGAGCAGTTCTTC. This sequence encodes CASGVASYNEQFF.

This clone was recorded a few times. J is TRBJ2-1 and V is TRBV5-1; 8 positions agree with TRBD2. The CDR3 contains 15 residues. Trimming took 0 bases from V and 2 from J; bases not matched to a gene: 1. Per the germline V gene, CDR1 is SGHRS and CDR2 is YFSETQ. CDR3 DNA: TGCGCCAGCAGCTTGGAAGCGGGGGCCTACAATGAGCAGTTCTTC. It specifies CASSLEAGAYNEQFF.

This chain joins TRBV11-1 and TRBJ2-3, with a tentative D call TRBD2 (6 bases). Germline CDR1 reads SGHAT; CDR2 reads FQDESV (reference sequence). With 6 bases removed from V and 6 bases from J, the gap between germline ends came to 16 bases. The CDR3 consists of 14 residues. CDR3: CASRPSGPLDTQYF. The DNA of the CDR3 is TGTGCCAGCAGGCCCAGCGGGCCTCTTGATACGCAGTATTTT.

Comment on this clone: In the same sample, other DNA sequences code for this CDR3. The J gene is TRBJ1-2, the V gene TRBV30, with 7 nucleotides matching TRBD1. There are 12 residues in the CDR3. Germline V gives CDR1 GTSNPN, CDR2 SVGIG (reference sequence). The trim removed 0 bases at V and 8 bases at J, leaving 3 bases unmatched. The CDR3: CAWSVTGVGYTF. In nucleotides, the CDR3 is TGTGCCTGGAGTGTTACAGGGGTGGGCTACACCTTC.

The chain links TRBV5-1 to TRBJ2-1; TRBD1 aligns across 9 bases. Germline V gene data show CDR1 as SGHRS and CDR2 as YFSETQ. The junction had 3 bases not matched to a gene; V was cut back by 4 bases and J by 4 bases. The CDR3 is made up of 14 amino acids. The CDR3 here is CASSPGTGYNEQFF. CDR3 DNA: TGCGCCAGCAGCCCCGGGACAGGGTACAATGAGCAGTTCTTC.

CDR3 sequence: CAWSGAGTLYGYTF. In DNA, the CDR3 is TGTGCCTGGAGTGGGGCAGGGACTCTCTATGGCTACACCTTC. The rearrangement links TRBV30 to TRBJ1-2, with a weak D call TRBD1 (5 bases). Per germline, CDR1 GTSNPN and CDR2 SVGIG (reference sequence). Trimming shortened V by 1 base and J by 4 bases, and 13 bases separated the two germline ends. The CDR3 runs to 14 residues. Full variable domain (outside the CDR3, taken from reference TRBV30 and TRBJ1-2): SQTIHQWPATLVQPVGSPLSLECTVEGTSNPNLYWYRQAAGRGLQLLFYSVGIGQISSEVPQNLSASRPQDRQFILSSKKLLLSDSGFYLCAWSGAGTLYGYTFGSGTRLTVV.

The V gene is TRBV6-6, the J gene TRBJ2-7; 9 bases fit TRBD1. Germline CDR1 reads MNHNY; CDR2 reads SVGAGI (reference sequence). The CDR3 contains 15 residues. V dropped 4 bases and J dropped 0; count of bases not matched to a gene: 4. CDR3 nucleotide sequence: TGTGCCAGCAGTTCTGACAGGGGGACCTCCTACGAGCAGTACTTC. Amino acids: CASSSDRGTSYEQYF.

The chain is built from TRBV30 and TRBJ1-2, with unresolved D. Germline V gene data show CDR1 as GTSNPN and CDR2 as SVGIG (reference sequence). V was pared by 1 base and J by 0 bases, with 9 bases between. This CDR3 is 14 amino acids long. The CDR3 sequence is CAWSAWAANYGYTF. CDR3 DNA sequence: TGTGCCTGGAGTGCCTGGGCAGCTAACTATGGCTACACCTTC.

The chain joins TRBV19 to TRBJ2-7; 7 bases agree with TRBD1. CDR1 is LNHDA and CDR2 is SQIVND in the germline V gene (reference sequence). The junction had 4 bases not matched to a gene; V was cut back by 0 bases and J by 5 bases. CDR3 length: 14 residues. DNA of the CDR3: TGTGCCAGTAGTATAGACAGGGGGTTAAACGAGCAGTACTTC. Protein product: CASSIDRGLNEQYF.

The chain carries TRBV27 and TRBJ2-7; D ambiguous. CDR1 MNHEY and CDR2 SMNVEV come from the germline V gene (reference sequence). This CDR3 comprises 15 residues. V lost 7 bases to trimming and J lost 3 bases, with 19 bases between them. Here the CDR3 reads CASIKYAGGNYEQYF. The CDR3 bases are TGTGCCAGCATTAAATACGCTGGCGGAAACTACGAGCAGTACTTC.

The rearrangement links TRBV11-2 to TRBJ2-1; D gene unclear. From germline, CDR1 is SGHAT and CDR2 FQNNGV. The CDR3 length is 14 residues. Trimming left V 5 bases short and J 10 bases short, with 18 bases between. This CDR3 is CASSRLWRGDEQFF. CDR3 bases: TGTGCCAGCAGCCGTTTATGGCGCGGCGACGAGCAGTTCTTC. Filled out from reference TRBV11-2 and TRBJ2-1, the complete variable domain reads EAGVAQSPRYKIIEKRQSVAFWCNPISGHATLYWYQQILGQGPKLLIQFQNNGVVDDSQLPKDRFSAERLKGVDSTLKIQPAKLEDSAVYLCASSRLWRGDEQFFGPGTRLTVL.

The gene calls are TRBV7-2 and TRBJ2-1; 8 bases fit TRBD2. CDR3 length equals 15 residues. Germline CDR1 is SGHTA and CDR2 is FQGNSA. The trim removed 1 base at V and 8 bases at J, leaving 7 bases unmatched. The CDR3 is CASSLESGGGHEQFF. The CDR3 nucleotides are TGTGCCAGCAGCTTAGAAAGCGGGGGCGGGCATGAGCAGTTCTTC.

The chain uses TRBV11-2 and TRBJ1-2; TRBD1 might be the D (5 bases). CDR1 and CDR2 (germline): SGHAT, FQNNGV. V dropped 4 bases and J dropped 4 bases, with 10 bases sitting between them. The CDR3 consists of 13 residues. This CDR3 reads CASSSDSLYGYTF. The CDR3 region has the DNA TGTGCCAGCAGCTCTGACAGCCTCTATGGCTACACCTTC.

The chain uses TRBV6-5 and TRBJ1-1; 9 nucleotides agree with TRBD1. The CDR3 has 15 residues. Germline V CDR1 and CDR2: MNHEY, SVGAGI. Unmatched junction bases numbered 5, after V lost 2 bases and J lost 4 bases. The DNA for the CDR3 is TGTGCCAGCAGTTACGGGGACAGGGAGGTCACTGAAGCTTTCTTT. Translated, it gives CASSYGDREVTEAFF.

The chain employs TRBV12-5 and TRBJ1-5; 12 nucleotides match TRBD1. The CDR3 runs 16 residues. The V gene's germline CDR1 is LGHNT and CDR2 FRNRAP. V shed 6 bases, J shed 5 bases, and the junction held 8 bases outside the gene matches. The DNA of the CDR3 is TGTGCTAGTGGCCCGGGACAGGGGGCTTTCTATCAGCCCCAGCATTTT. Encoded protein: CASGPGQGAFYQPQHF.

The rearrangement links TRBV5-1 to TRBJ2-5, with D possibly matching TRBD1 (5 bases). The J call may be mistaken, given a closer DNA end match to TRBJ2-7. Germline CDR1 and CDR2: SGHRS and YFSETQ. This CDR3 is built from 16 residues. The CDR3 loop is CASSPRPGSSGYEQYF. The CDR3 nucleotides read TGCGCCAGCAGCCCCCGGCCCGGGTCTTCAGGGTACGAGCAGTACTTC.

The DNA of the CDR3 is TGTGCTAGTGGCCCTATTGGACAGGGAGTGGATACGCGTAATGAAAAACTGTTTTTT. It translates to CASGPIGQGVDTRNEKLFF. V gene TRBV12-5 combines with J gene TRBJ1-4; 8 bases are a match to TRBD1. CDR3 length: 19 residues. The V gene's germline CDR1 is LGHNT and CDR2 FRNRAP. J gave up 4 bases and V 6 bases, and 19 bases lay outside the gene matches.

This clone was seen only a few times. The V gene is TRBV4-1, the J gene TRBJ1-1; no firm D call. In germline, CDR1 is MGHRA, CDR2 YSYEKL. V dropped 1 base and J dropped 6 bases, with 12 bases sitting between them. The CDR3 covers 14 residues. The CDR3 sequence: CASSQVSQFPEAFF. The CDR3 DNA follows: TGCGCCAGCAGCCAAGTTTCACAATTCCCTGAAGCTTTCTTT.

This clone was detected once. This chain connects TRBV6-1 to TRBJ1-1; 8 positions match TRBD1. The J segment lost 6 bases and the V segment lost 6 bases, leaving 6 bases of the junction unmatched. CDR1 and CDR2 (germline): MNHNS, SASEGT. CDR3 length: 13 residues. CDR3 DNA: TGTGCCAGCAGCCACCAGACAGGGGCTGAAGCTTTCTTT. Translating it yields CASSHQTGAEAFF.

The chain couples TRBV10-2 to TRBJ1-1, with TRBD1 matching over 8 bases. V lost 3 bases to trimming and J lost 1 base; unmatched junction nucleotides: 7. This CDR3 contains 16 residues. CDR1 and CDR2 from the germline V gene are WSHSY and SAAADI. The CDR3 nucleotides read TGCGCCAGCAGTGATCCCGGGACAGGTTGGAACACTGAAGCTTTCTTT. Its translation is CASSDPGTGWNTEAFF.